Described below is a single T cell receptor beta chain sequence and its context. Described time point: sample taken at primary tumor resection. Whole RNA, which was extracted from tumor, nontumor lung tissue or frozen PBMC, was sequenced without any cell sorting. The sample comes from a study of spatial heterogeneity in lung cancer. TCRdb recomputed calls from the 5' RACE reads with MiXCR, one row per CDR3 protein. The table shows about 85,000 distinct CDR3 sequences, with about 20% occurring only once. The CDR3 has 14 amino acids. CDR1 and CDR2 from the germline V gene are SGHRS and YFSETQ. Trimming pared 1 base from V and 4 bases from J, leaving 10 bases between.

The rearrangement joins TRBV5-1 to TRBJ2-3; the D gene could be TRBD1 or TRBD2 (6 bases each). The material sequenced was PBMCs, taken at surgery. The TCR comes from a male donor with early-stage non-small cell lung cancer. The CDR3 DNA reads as TGCGCCAGCAGCTTGACGGAGGGGGCAGATACGCAGTATTTT. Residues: CASSLTEGADTQYF.